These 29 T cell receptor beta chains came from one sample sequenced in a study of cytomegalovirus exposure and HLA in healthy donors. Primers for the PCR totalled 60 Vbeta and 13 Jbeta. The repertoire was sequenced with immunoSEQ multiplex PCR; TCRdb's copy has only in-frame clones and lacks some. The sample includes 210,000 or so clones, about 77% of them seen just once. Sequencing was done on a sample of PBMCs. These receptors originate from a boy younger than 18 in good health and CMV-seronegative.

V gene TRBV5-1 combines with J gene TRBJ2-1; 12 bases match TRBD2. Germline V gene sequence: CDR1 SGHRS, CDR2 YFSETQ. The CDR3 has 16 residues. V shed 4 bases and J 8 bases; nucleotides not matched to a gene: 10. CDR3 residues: CASSPRTSGRSDEQFF. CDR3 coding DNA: TGCGCCAGCAGCCCCCGTACTAGCGGGAGGAGTGATGAGCAGTTCTTC.

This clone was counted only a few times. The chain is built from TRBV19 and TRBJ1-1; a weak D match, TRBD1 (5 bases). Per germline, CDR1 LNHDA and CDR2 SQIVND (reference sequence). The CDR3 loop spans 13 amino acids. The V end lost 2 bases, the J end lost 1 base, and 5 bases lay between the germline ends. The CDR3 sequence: CASSITGNTEAFF. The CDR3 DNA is TGTGCCAGTAGTATAACAGGGAACACTGAAGCTTTCTTT.

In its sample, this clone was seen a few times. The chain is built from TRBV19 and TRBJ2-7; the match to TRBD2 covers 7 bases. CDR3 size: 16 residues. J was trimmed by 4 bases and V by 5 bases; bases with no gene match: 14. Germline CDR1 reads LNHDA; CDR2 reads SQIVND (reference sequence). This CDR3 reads CASSPSGLGETYEQYF. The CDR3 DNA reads TGTGCCAGTAGTCCTTCAGGACTAGGAGAAACGTACGAGCAGTACTTC.

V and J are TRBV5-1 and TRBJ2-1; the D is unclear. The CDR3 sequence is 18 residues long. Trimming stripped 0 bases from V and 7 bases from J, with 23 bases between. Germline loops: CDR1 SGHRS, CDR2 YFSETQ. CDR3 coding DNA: TGCGCCAGCAGCTTGGAGGTATTTGAGCGCCTGTACGGGAATGAGCAGTTCTTC. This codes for CASSLEVFERLYGNEQFF.

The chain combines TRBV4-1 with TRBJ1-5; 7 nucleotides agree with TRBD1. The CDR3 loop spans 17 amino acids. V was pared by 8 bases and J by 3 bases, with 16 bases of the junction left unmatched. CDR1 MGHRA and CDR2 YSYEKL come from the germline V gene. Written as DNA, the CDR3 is TGCGCCAGCCGAGAAGTGGCAGGGGGTAAGGACAATCAGCCCCAGCATTTT. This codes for CASREVAGGKDNQPQHF.

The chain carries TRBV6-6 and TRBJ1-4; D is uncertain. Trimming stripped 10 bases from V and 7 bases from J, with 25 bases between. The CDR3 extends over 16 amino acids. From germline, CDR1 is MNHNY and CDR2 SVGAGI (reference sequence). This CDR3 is CATTGVAFISGEKLFF. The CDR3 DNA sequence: TGTGCCACCACCGGGGTAGCCTTTATCTCTGGTGAAAAACTGTTTTTT.

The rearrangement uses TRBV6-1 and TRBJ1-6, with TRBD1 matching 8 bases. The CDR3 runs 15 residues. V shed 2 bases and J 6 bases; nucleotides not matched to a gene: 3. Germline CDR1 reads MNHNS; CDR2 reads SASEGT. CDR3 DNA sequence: TGTGCCAGCAGTGAACAGGGGGCCGGTAATTCACCCCTCCACTTT. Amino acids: CASSEQGAGNSPLHF.

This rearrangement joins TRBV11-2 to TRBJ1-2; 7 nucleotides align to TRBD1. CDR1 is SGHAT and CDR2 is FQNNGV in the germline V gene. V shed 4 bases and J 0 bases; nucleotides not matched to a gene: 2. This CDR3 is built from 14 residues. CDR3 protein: CASSSDRANYGYTF. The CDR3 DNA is TGTGCCAGCAGCTCTGACAGGGCTAACTATGGCTACACCTTC.

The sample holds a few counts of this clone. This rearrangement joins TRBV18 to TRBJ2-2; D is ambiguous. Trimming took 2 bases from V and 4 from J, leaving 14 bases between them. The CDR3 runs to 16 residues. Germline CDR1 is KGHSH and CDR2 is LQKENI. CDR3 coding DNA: TGTGCCAGCTCACCAGGGCAGTTTCTCCCCACCGGGGAGCTGTTTTTT. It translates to CASSPGQFLPTGELFF.

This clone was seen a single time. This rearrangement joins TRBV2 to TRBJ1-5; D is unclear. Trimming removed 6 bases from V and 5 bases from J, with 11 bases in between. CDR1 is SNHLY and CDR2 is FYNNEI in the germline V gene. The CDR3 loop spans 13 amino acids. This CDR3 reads CASSGREDQPQHF. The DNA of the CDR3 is TGTGCCAGCAGCGGACGGGAGGATCAGCCCCAGCATTTT.

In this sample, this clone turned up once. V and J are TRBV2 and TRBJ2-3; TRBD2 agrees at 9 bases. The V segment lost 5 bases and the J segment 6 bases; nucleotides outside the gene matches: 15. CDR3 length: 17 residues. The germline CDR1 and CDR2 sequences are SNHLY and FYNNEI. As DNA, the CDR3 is TGTGCCAGCAGTTTCCGTCCAGGCGGGGGGGCCTCCGATACGCAGTATTTT. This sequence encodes CASSFRPGGGASDTQYF.

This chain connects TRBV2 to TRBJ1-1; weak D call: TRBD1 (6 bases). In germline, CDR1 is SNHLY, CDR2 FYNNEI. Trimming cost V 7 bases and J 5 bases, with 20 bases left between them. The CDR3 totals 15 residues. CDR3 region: CASIQSGGDWTEAFF. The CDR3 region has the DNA TGTGCCAGCATCCAATCGGGGGGCGATTGGACTGAAGCTTTCTTT.

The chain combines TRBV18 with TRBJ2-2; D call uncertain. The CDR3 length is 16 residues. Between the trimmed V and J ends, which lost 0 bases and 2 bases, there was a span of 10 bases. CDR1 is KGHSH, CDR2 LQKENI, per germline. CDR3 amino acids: CASSPPPGPNTGELFF. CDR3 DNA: TGTGCCAGCTCACCACCCCCGGGTCCCAACACCGGGGAGCTGTTTTTT.

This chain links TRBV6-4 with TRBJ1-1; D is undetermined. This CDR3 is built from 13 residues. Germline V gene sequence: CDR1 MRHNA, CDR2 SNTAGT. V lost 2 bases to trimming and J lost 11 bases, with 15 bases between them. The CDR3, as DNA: TGTGCCAGCAGTGACGTCCAGGCAGGCCGGGCTTTCTTT. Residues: CASSDVQAGRAFF.

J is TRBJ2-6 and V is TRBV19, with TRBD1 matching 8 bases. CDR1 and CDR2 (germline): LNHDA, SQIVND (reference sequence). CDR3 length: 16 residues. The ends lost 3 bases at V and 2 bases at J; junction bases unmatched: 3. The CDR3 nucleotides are TGTGCCAGTAGTATCCAGGGGGCCACTGGGGCCAACGTCCTGACTTTC. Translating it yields CASSIQGATGANVLTF.

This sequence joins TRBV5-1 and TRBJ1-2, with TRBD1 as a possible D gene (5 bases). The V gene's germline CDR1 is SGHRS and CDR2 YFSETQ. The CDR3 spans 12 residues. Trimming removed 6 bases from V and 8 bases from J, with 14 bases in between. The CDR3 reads CASTSGGEGYTF. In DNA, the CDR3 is TGCGCCAGCACTTCTGGAGGGGAGGGCTACACCTTC.

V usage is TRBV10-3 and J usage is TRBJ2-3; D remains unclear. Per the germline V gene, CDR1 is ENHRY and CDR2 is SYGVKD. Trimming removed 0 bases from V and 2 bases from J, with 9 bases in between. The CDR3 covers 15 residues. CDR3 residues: CAISESRQNTDTQYF. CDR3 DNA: TGTGCCATCAGTGAGTCCCGCCAGAACACAGATACGCAGTATTTT.

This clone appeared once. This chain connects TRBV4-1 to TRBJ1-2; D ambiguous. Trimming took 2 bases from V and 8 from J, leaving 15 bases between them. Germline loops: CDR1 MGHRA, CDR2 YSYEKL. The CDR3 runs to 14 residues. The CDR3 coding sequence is TGCGCCAGCAGCCAACGTCTAGCCTCGAGAGGCTACACCTTC. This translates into CASSQRLASRGYTF.

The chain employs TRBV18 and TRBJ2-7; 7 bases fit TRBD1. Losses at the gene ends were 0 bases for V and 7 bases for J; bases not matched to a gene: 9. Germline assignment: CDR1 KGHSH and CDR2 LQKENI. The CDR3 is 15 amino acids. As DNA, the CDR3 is TGTGCCAGCTCACCACCTAAGGGGGCGCCGGGTGAGCAGTACTTC. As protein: CASSPPKGAPGEQYF.

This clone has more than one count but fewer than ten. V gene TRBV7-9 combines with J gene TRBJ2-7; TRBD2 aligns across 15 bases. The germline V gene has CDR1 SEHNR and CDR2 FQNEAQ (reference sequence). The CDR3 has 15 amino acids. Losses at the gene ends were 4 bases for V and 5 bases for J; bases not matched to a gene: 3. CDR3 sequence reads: CASSSGTSGGNEQYF. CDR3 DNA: TGTGCCAGCAGCTCAGGGACTAGCGGGGGGAACGAGCAGTACTTC.

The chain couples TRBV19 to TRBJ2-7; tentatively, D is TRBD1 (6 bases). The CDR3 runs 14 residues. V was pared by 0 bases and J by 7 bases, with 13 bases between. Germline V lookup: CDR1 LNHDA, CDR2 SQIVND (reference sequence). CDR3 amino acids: CASSIEVTGWEQYF. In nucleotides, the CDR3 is TGTGCCAGTAGTATAGAGGTTACAGGGTGGGAGCAGTACTTC.

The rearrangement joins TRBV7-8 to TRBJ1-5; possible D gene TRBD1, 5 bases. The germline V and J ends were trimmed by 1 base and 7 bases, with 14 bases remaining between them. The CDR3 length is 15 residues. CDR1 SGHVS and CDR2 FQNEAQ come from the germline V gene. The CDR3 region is CASSLGEGRWQPQHF. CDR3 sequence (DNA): TGTGCCAGCAGCTTAGGGGAGGGGAGGTGGCAGCCCCAGCATTTT.

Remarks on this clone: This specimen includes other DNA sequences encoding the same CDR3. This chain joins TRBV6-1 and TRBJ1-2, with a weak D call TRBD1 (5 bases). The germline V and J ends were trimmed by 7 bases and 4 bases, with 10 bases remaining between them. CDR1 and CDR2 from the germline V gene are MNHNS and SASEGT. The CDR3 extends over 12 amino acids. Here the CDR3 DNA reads TGTGCCAGCACAAGGGGAGGCTATGGCTACACCTTC. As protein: CASTRGGYGYTF.

CDR3 protein: CASSARVGNQPQHF. For the CDR3, the DNA is TGTGCCAGCAGCGCCAGGGTTGGCAATCAGCCCCAGCATTTT. The J gene is TRBJ1-5, the V gene TRBV7-2, with TRBD1 as a possible D gene (5 bases). The germline V gene encodes CDR1 SGHTA and CDR2 FQGNSA. V was shortened by 5 bases and J by 2 bases, with 10 bases between the two germline ends. The CDR3 is 14 amino acids. The full variable domain, in which reference TRBV7-2 and TRBJ1-5 provide the parts outside the CDR3, is GAGVSQSPSNKVTEKGKDVELRCDPISGHTALYWYRQSLGQGLEFLIYFQGNSAPDKSGLPSDRFSAERTGGSVSTLTIQRTQQEDSAVYLCASSARVGNQPQHFGDGTRLSIL.

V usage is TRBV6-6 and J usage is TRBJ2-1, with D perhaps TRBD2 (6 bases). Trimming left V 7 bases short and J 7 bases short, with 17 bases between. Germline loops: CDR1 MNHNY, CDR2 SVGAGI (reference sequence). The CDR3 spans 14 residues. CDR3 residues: CASTYLGGENEQFF. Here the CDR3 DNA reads TGTGCCAGCACCTATCTAGGAGGGGAAAATGAGCAGTTCTTC.

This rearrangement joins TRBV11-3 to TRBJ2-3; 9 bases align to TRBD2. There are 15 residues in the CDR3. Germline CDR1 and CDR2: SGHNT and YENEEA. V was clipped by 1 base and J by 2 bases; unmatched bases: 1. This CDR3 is CASSLGLAVTDTQYF. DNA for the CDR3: TGTGCCAGCAGCTTAGGACTAGCGGTCACAGATACGCAGTATTTT.

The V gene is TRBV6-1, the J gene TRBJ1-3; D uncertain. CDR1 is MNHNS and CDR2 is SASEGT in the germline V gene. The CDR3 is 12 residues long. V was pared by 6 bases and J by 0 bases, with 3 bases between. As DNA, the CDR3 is TGTGCCAGCAGCTACTCTGGAAACACCATATATTTT. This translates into CASSYSGNTIYF.

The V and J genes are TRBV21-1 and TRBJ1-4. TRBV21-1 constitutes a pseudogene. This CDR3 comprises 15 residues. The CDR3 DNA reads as TGTGCCAGCAGCAAAGGAGGGCCAGGCCAGGAAAAACTGTTTTTT. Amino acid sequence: CASSKGGPGQEKLFF.

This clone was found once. The CDR3 loop is CAISDRSYEQYF. The DNA of the CDR3 is TGTGCCATCAGTGACAGGTCCTACGAGCAGTACTTC. The chain carries TRBV10-3 and TRBJ2-7; D unclear. The germline V gene encodes CDR1 ENHRY and CDR2 SYGVKD. V was shortened by 3 bases and J by 1 base, with 4 bases between the two germline ends. CDR3 length: 12 amino acids.